This note documents a single T cell receptor (beta chain) sequence. The germline V and J ends were trimmed by 4 bases and 1 base, with 13 bases remaining between them. The CDR3 runs 15 residues. In germline, CDR1 is KGHSH, CDR2 LQKENI. This sample was included in a study of CD8+ T cells in alopecia areata. Following RNA extraction, reverse transcription yielded cDNA that acted as the sequencing template. The protocol was immunoSEQ multiplex PCR, while the TCRdb copy is restricted to in-frame clones and leaves out a portion. The sample comprises about 200,000 clones, 50% to 70% of which are singletons, and around 0.46% rests with the top ten.

This chain links TRBV18 with TRBJ1-2; D unclear. This TCR was recovered from a human donor with alopecia areata. The material was CD4+ T cells sorted from blood, obtained at week 0. The CDR3 protein is CASSLREGVNYGYTF. Here the CDR3 DNA reads TGTGCCAGCTCACTTCGGGAGGGAGTTAACTATGGCTACACCTTC.